The 31 T cell receptor beta chains presented below share a single source sample, sequenced in a study of human T cells and chemical hapten exposure. A single record per CDR3 protein comes from TCRdb applying MiXCR to the RACE reads. This sample has roughly 380,000 distinct CDR3 sequences; under 6.5% occur once, and the top ten carry around 5.8%. Time point defined: patch test 2, 6 weeks after DPC sensitization. Treatment reported: therapeutic diphenylcyclopropenone sensitization with weekly scalp DPC. The source material was whole blood, sampled in connection with sensitization to the hapten diphenylcyclopropenone (DPC). The receptors were sampled from a woman younger than 35 with alopecia areata. Some clones in this sample may be carry-over from other donors' samples.

The V gene is TRBV3-1, the J gene TRBJ1-6; 7 bases line up with TRBD1. Trimming cost V 1 base and J 10 bases; bases outside gene matches: 7. The CDR3 extends over 15 amino acids. Per germline, CDR1 LGHDT and CDR2 YNNKEL (reference sequence). For the CDR3, the DNA is TGTGCCAGCAGCCAAGGATACAGGGGAGAATCACCCCTCCACTTT. Its protein product is CASSQGYRGESPLHF. Complete variable domain (other parts from reference TRBV3-1 and TRBJ1-6): DTAVSQTPKYLVTQMGNDKSIKCEQNLGHDTMYWYKQDSKKFLKIMFSYNNKELIINETVPNRFSPKSPDKAHLNLHINSLELGDSAVYFCASSQGYRGESPLHFGNGTRLTVT.

The sample holds a few counts of this clonotype. CDR3 DNA: TGCAGTGCCCGACAGAATCCGAACACCGGGGAGCTGTTTTTT. Encoded protein: CSARQNPNTGELFF. The V gene is TRBV20-1, the J gene TRBJ2-2; weak D call: TRBD1 (5 bases). The germline V gene has CDR1 DFQATT and CDR2 SNEGSKA (reference sequence). Trimming removed 6 bases from V and 0 bases from J, with 11 bases in between. This CDR3 is built from 14 residues.

The chain has TRBV7-8 and TRBJ2-2, with a weak D call TRBD2 (6 bases). The CDR3 runs to 16 residues. The germline V and J ends were trimmed by 5 bases and 0 bases, with 13 bases remaining between them. The germline V gene has CDR1 SGHVS and CDR2 FQNEAQ. CDR3 protein: CASSPFRGSNTGELFF. For the CDR3, the DNA is TGTGCCAGCAGCCCCTTTCGGGGGTCGAACACCGGGGAGCTGTTTTTT.

In its sample, this clonotype was seen a few times. The genes are TRBV9 and TRBJ2-7; possible D gene TRBD2, 6 bases. The V end was cut by 0 bases, the J end by 2 bases, with 12 bases between. Per the germline V gene, CDR1 is SGDLS and CDR2 is YYNGEE. CDR3 length: 15 residues. CDR3: CASSVVAEGTYEQYF. The CDR3 DNA sequence: TGTGCCAGCAGCGTAGTGGCGGAGGGTACCTACGAGCAGTACTTC.

There are many counts of this clonotype. V usage is TRBV20-1 and J usage is TRBJ1-2, with a weak D call TRBD1 (6 bases). Trimming took off 3 bases at V and 5 bases at J, with 19 bases between the two ends. CDR3 length: 15 residues. Germline assignment: CDR1 DFQATT and CDR2 SNEGSKA (reference sequence). The DNA for the CDR3 is TGCAGTGCTAGTAAGGAGACAGGCCGCTCTTATGGCTACACCTTC. Amino acid sequence: CSASKETGRSYGYTF.

In this sample, this clonotype turned up a few times. This sequence joins TRBV5-1 and TRBJ1-1, with D perhaps matching TRBD1 (6 bases). The CDR3 contains 13 residues. The germline gives CDR1 SGHRS, CDR2 YFSETQ. Trimming pared 6 bases from V and 3 bases from J, leaving 12 bases between. CDR3 in DNA: TGCGCCAGCACCCAAAGGGGGGACACTGAAGCTTTCTTT. Encoded protein: CASTQRGDTEAFF. Looking up the rest from reference TRBV5-1 and TRBJ1-1 gives the full variable domain: KAGVTQTPRYLIKTRGQQVTLSCSPISGHRSVSWYQQTPGQGLQFLFEYFSETQRNKGNFPGRFSGRQFSNSRSEMNVSTLELGDSALYLCASTQRGDTEAFFGQGTRLTVV.

This clonotype was counted only a few times. The rearrangement joins TRBV2 to TRBJ2-3, with 7 positions matching TRBD1. CDR3 length: 13 residues. V shed 8 bases and J 3 bases; nucleotides not matched to a gene: 5. CDR1 SNHLY and CDR2 FYNNEI come from the germline V gene. This CDR3 reads CASWQGDTDTQYF. CDR3 DNA: TGTGCCAGCTGGCAGGGGGATACAGATACGCAGTATTTT.

This clonotype was recorded at least ten times. This rearrangement joins TRBV29-1 to TRBJ2-2; a weak D match, TRBD2 (5 bases). Germline-derived CDR1 and CDR2 are SQVTM and ANQGSEA. CDR3 length: 15 amino acids. V lost 6 bases and J lost 1, with 15 bases in between. For the CDR3, the DNA is TGCAGCGTCCAGGTCCGGGATGTGAACACCGGGGAGCTGTTTTTT. Protein sequence: CSVQVRDVNTGELFF.

This clonotype was seen a single time. The rearrangement joins TRBV6-6 to TRBJ1-4; 7 positions match TRBD1. In germline, CDR1 is MNHNY, CDR2 SVGAGI (reference sequence). V shed 5 bases and J 8 bases; nucleotides not matched to a gene: 11. The CDR3 runs 15 residues. In DNA form, the CDR3 reads TGTGCCAGCAGTGCCCAGACAGGGCTCGGCGAAAAACTGTTTTTT. It translates to CASSAQTGLGEKLFF.

The CDR3 here is CASSFRTFGANVLTF. CDR3 nucleotides: TGTGCCAGCAGTTTCCGGACCTTTGGGGCCAACGTCCTGACTTTC. The rearrangement uses TRBV27 and TRBJ2-6; D gene ambiguous. V gave up 3 bases and J gave up 3 bases, with 9 bases separating them. The CDR3 spans 15 residues. Looked up from germline, CDR1 is MNHEY and CDR2 is SMNVEV (reference sequence).

This clonotype came up many times. The chain couples TRBV7-3 to TRBJ2-3, with D perhaps TRBD1 (6 bases). This CDR3 spans 15 amino acids. Looked up from germline, CDR1 is SGHTA and CDR2 is FQGTGA. The V and J ends lost 2 bases and 2 bases respectively, with 11 bases between them. In DNA, the CDR3 is TGTGCCAGCAGCTTACGGCACAGGGTCACAGATACGCAGTATTTT. Translating it yields CASSLRHRVTDTQYF.

The chain employs TRBV5-1 and TRBJ1-6, with D possibly TRBD1 on 6 matching bases. Germline V gene data show CDR1 as SGHRS and CDR2 as YFSETQ. Trimming shortened V by 6 bases and J by 7 bases, and 14 bases separated the two germline ends. The CDR3 covers 14 residues. The CDR3 region is CASTPGAGNSPLHF. The DNA of the CDR3 is TGCGCCAGCACCCCGGGGGCAGGGAATTCACCCCTCCACTTT.

This rearrangement joins TRBV6-5 to TRBJ1-6; TRBD1 agrees at 8 bases. V lost 0 bases, J lost 11 bases, and 9 bases stayed unmatched. CDR3 size: 16 residues. Per germline, CDR1 MNHEY and CDR2 SVGAGI. The CDR3 DNA is TGTGCCAGCAGTTACTCGATAGGACAGGGTGGGGCACCCCTCCACTTT. Translating gives CASSYSIGQGGAPLHF.

The genes are TRBV3-1 and TRBJ2-3; D gene unclear. The length of the CDR3 is 15 residues. V was pared by 5 bases and J by 2 bases, with 14 bases between. CDR1 and CDR2 from the germline V gene are LGHDT and YNNKEL (reference sequence). The CDR3 DNA sequence: TGTGCCAGCAGCGCCTCAGAGATCGACACAGATACGCAGTATTTT. As protein: CASSASEIDTDTQYF.

This clonotype showed up just a few times. The V gene is TRBV18, the J gene TRBJ2-7, with 10 positions matching TRBD1. The CDR3 extends over 14 amino acids. Unmatched junction bases numbered 3, after V lost 3 bases and J lost 4 bases. Germline CDR1 is KGHSH and CDR2 is LQKENI. The CDR3 DNA follows: TGTGCCAGCTCACCCAGGACAGGGGGATACGAGCAGTACTTC. Protein product: CASSPRTGGYEQYF.

This clonotype has just a few counts. The chain has TRBV7-9 and TRBJ1-5; a weak D match, TRBD1 (5 bases). CDR1 is SEHNR, CDR2 FQNEAQ, per germline (reference sequence). V was pared by 4 bases and J by 7 bases, with 8 bases between. This CDR3 has 12 residues. CDR3 sequence: CASSWGRQPQHF. In DNA form, the CDR3 reads TGTGCCAGCAGCTGGGGCAGACAGCCCCAGCATTTT. Together with reference TRBV7-9 and TRBJ1-5, the CDR3 gives the full variable domain: DTGVSQNPRHKITKRGQNVTFRCDPISEHNRLYWYRQTLGQGPEFLTYFQNEAQLEKSRLLSDRFSAERPKGSFSTLEIQRTEQGDSAMYLCASSWGRQPQHFGDGTRLSIL.

This clonotype was counted only a few times. The chain recombines TRBV20-1 with TRBJ1-6, with D maybe TRBD1 (6 bases). The V end was cut by 3 bases, the J end by 1 base, with 22 bases between. Germline V gene lookup returns CDR1 DFQATT and CDR2 SNEGSKA (reference sequence). CDR3 length: 19 residues. CDR3: CSASTTILTGSSYNSPLHF. For the CDR3, the DNA is TGCAGTGCTAGTACCACAATTTTGACAGGTTCATCCTATAATTCACCCCTCCACTTT.

Ten or more counts support this clonotype. The chain joins TRBV20-1 to TRBJ1-5; D is possibly TRBD1 (5 bases). The CDR3 covers 15 residues. V lost 6 bases to trimming and J lost 7 bases, with 22 bases between them. In germline, CDR1 is DFQATT, CDR2 SNEGSKA (reference sequence). This CDR3 reads CSAGALTLGAQPQHF. CDR3 nucleotide sequence: TGCAGTGCAGGGGCCCTCACCCTTGGGGCCCAGCCCCAGCATTTT.

This clonotype occurred a few times. The V and J genes are TRBV28 and TRBJ1-4, with D possibly matching TRBD1 (6 bases). V lost 7 bases to trimming and J lost 8 bases, with 20 bases between them. Germline CDR1 is MDHEN and CDR2 is SYDVKM. This CDR3 is built from 15 residues. CDR3 DNA: TGTGCCAGCAATGTGGGGGAAATCCAGGGGGAAAAACTGTTTTTT. Its translation is CASNVGEIQGEKLFF.

The rearrangement links TRBV12-3 or TRBV12-4 to TRBJ1-5; TRBD1 matches at 9 bases. The CDR3 runs 15 residues. J lost 2 bases, V lost 3 bases, and 2 bases had no gene match. The chain's CDR3 is CASSFGDRGNQPQHF. In DNA form, the CDR3 reads TGTGCCAGCAGTTTCGGGGACAGGGGCAATCAGCCCCAGCATTTT.

This clonotype has just a few counts. The chain uses TRBV5-1 and TRBJ2-1, with D possibly being TRBD2 (6 bases). The CDR3 totals 17 residues. The ends were cut back, 2 bases at V and 9 bases at J, with 24 bases in the middle. From germline, CDR1 is SGHRS and CDR2 YFSETQ. The CDR3 nucleotides read TGCGCCAGCAGCTTATCGGGGGTAGGTAGGCTCACGGGTGAGCAGTTCTTC. It codes for CASSLSGVGRLTGEQFF.

There are many counts of this clonotype. V is TRBV6-5 and J is TRBJ1-1; the D is unclear. CDR3 length: 11 amino acids. The V gene lost 6 bases and the J gene lost 3 bases, with 5 bases spanning the gap. CDR1 MNHEY and CDR2 SVGAGI come from the germline V gene. CDR3 DNA: TGTGCCAGCAGGGATTACACTGAAGCTTTCTTT. As protein: CASRDYTEAFF.

This clonotype occurred a few times. The gene calls are TRBV5-1 and TRBJ2-7; 10 bases match TRBD1. In germline, CDR1 is SGHRS, CDR2 YFSETQ. The CDR3 is made up of 14 amino acids. With V trimmed by 3 bases and J by 4 bases, 4 bases remained unmatched. The CDR3 bases are TGCGCCAGCAGCTGGGGGACAGGGGAGTACGAGCAGTACTTC. This translates into CASSWGTGEYEQYF. The full variable domain, in which reference TRBV5-1 and TRBJ2-7 provide the parts outside the CDR3, is KAGVTQTPRYLIKTRGQQVTLSCSPISGHRSVSWYQQTPGQGLQFLFEYFSETQRNKGNFPGRFSGRQFSNSRSEMNVSTLELGDSALYLCASSWGTGEYEQYFGPGTRLTVT.

This clonotype has ten or more counts. The chain uses TRBV28 and TRBJ2-7, with 7 bases matching TRBD2. The CDR3 runs 17 residues. Germline trimming cut 2 bases from V and 6 bases from J; bases unmatched to any gene: 16. CDR1 MDHEN and CDR2 SYDVKM come from the germline V gene. The CDR3 spells CASSLMGGVPSLGEQYF. CDR3 DNA: TGTGCCAGCAGTTTAATGGGGGGGGTCCCCAGTCTGGGCGAGCAGTACTTC. Using reference TRBV28 and TRBJ2-7 for the parts outside the CDR3, the full variable domain is DVKVTQSSRYLVKRTGEKVFLECVQDMDHENMFWYRQDPGLGLRLIYFSYDVKMKEKGDIPEGYSVSREKKERFSLILESASTNQTSMYLCASSLMGGVPSLGEQYFGPGTRLTVT.

This clonotype was observed a handful of times. The gene calls are TRBV6-5 and TRBJ1-2; possible D gene TRBD1, 5 bases. Looked up from germline, CDR1 is MNHEY and CDR2 is SVGAGI. V gave up 6 bases and J gave up 2 bases, with 16 bases separating them. This CDR3 is 15 amino acids long. The CDR3 DNA follows: TGTGCCAGCAGCTACACTCAGGGACGGAACTATGGCTACACCTTC. Its protein is CASSYTQGRNYGYTF.

The chain couples TRBV9 to TRBJ1-2; 10 positions agree with TRBD1. Trimming cost V 2 bases and J 7 bases; bases outside gene matches: 8. This CDR3 comprises 15 residues. CDR1 and CDR2 from the germline V gene are SGDLS and YYNGEE. The CDR3 here is CASSVSGQGVSGYTF. In DNA form, the CDR3 reads TGTGCCAGCAGCGTGTCCGGACAGGGGGTCTCTGGCTACACCTTC. The full variable domain, rest sourced from reference TRBV9 and TRBJ1-2, is DSGVTQTPKHLITATGQRVTLRCSPRSGDLSVYWYQQSLDQGLQFLIQYYNGEERAKGNILERFSAQQFPDLHSELNLSSLELGDSALYFCASSVSGQGVSGYTFGSGTRLTVV.

Only a few counts were recorded for this clonotype. The chain carries TRBV20-1 and TRBJ1-5; unclear D gene. The CDR3 covers 13 residues. CDR1 is DFQATT and CDR2 is SNEGSKA in the germline V gene (reference sequence). Trimming shortened V by 1 base and J by 0 bases, and 4 bases separated the two germline ends. The CDR3 spells CSARANSNQPQHF. CDR3 nucleotide sequence: TGCAGTGCTAGAGCCAATAGCAATCAGCCCCAGCATTTT.

This clonotype was seen repeatedly, ten times or more. This chain uses TRBV14 with TRBJ1-2; D is undetermined. Trimming stripped 3 bases from V and 4 bases from J, with 9 bases between. Germline V lookup: CDR1 SGHDN, CDR2 FVKESK. This CDR3 spans 13 amino acids. The CDR3 spells CASSQSNSYGYTF. The CDR3 DNA reads TGTGCCAGCAGCCAGAGTAACAGCTATGGCTACACCTTC.

This chain joins TRBV6-5 and TRBJ2-7, with D possibly TRBD2 on 6 matching bases. CDR3 length equals 16 residues. Deletions cut 0 bases from V and 0 bases from J, with 12 bases between. Germline V gene data show CDR1 as MNHEY and CDR2 as SVGAGI. Here the CDR3 DNA reads TGTGCCAGCAGTTACTCGTCAGGGAGGCTCTCCTACGAGCAGTACTTC. It codes for CASSYSSGRLSYEQYF.

This rearrangement joins TRBV25-1 to TRBJ2-4; D is undetermined. Germline-derived CDR1 and CDR2 are MGHDK and SYGVNS. The CDR3 loop spans 11 amino acids. V lost 3 bases and J lost 9, with 6 bases in between. CDR3 bases: TGTGCCAGCAGTGACTTAGGCATTCAGTACTTC. This sequence encodes CASSDLGIQYF.

The V call is TRBV2, the J call TRBJ2-4; D is ambiguous. The V gene's germline CDR1 is SNHLY and CDR2 FYNNEI. CDR3 length: 15 amino acids. Trimming cost V 3 bases and J 5 bases, with 14 bases left between them. CDR3 DNA sequence: TGTGCCAGCAGTGATATCCTCCCGAGCCAAAACATTCAGTACTTC. Translated: CASSDILPSQNIQYF.